The rows below give T cell receptor beta chains drawn from one sample of a study of T cell responses to AZD1222 COVID-19 vaccine. Assay: immunoSEQ multiplex PCR; the TCRdb copy retains only in-frame clones and omits some. The sample contains 150,000 to 200,000 clones, roughly 92% of which appear only once. Sequences were derived from peripheral blood, sampled on day 0 of AZD1222 vaccination. The receptors stem from an adult in good health. CDR3s include the opening cysteine and the closing phenylalanine or tryptophan. The order of the fields is clone size, J gene, D gene, V gene, CDR3 DNA, CDR3 protein. The D gene is left open where the match is weak. A row's size may be missing; if present it is once, few, many or a size class.

clone size: once; J gene: TRBJ1-3; D gene: NA; V gene: TRBV30; CDR3 DNA: TGTGCCTGGAGTCTCCCGGACAGAGAGCGAAACACCATATATTTT; CDR3 protein: CAWSLPDRERNTIYF
clone size: NA; J gene: TRBJ2-1; D gene: TRBD2; V gene: TRBV9; CDR3 DNA: TGTGCCAGCAGCTATACCAGCGGGAGTTACAATGAGCAGTTCTTC; CDR3 protein: CASSYTSGSYNEQFF
clone size: NA; J gene: TRBJ2-7; D gene: TRBD2; V gene: TRBV5-6; CDR3 DNA: TGTGCCAGCAGCTTGGGCGGGCGGGAGTTAAACGAGCAGTACTTC; CDR3 protein: CASSLGGRELNEQYF
clone size: NA; J gene: TRBJ2-3; D gene: NA; V gene: TRBV19; CDR3 DNA: TGTGCCAGTAGTAGGTTTTGGGGCGATACGCAGTATTTT; CDR3 protein: CASSRFWGDTQYF
clone size: NA; J gene: TRBJ2-2; D gene: NA; V gene: TRBV21-1; CDR3 DNA: TGTGCCAGCAGCAAAGAAGGGAGACTAGCGGGACGGCAAACCGGGGAGCTGTTTTTT; CDR3 protein: CASSKEGRLAGRQTGELFF
clone size: NA; J gene: TRBJ1-6; D gene: NA; V gene: TRBV2; CDR3 DNA: TGTGCCAGCAGTGAAACCTTCTATTCACCCCTCCACTTT; CDR3 protein: CASSETFYSPLHF
clone size: NA; J gene: TRBJ1-5; D gene: NA; V gene: TRBV7-9; CDR3 DNA: TGTGCCAGCAGCTTAACGGCGGATCAGCCCCAGCATTTT; CDR3 protein: CASSLTADQPQHF
clone size: few; J gene: TRBJ1-2; D gene: TRBD1; V gene: TRBV3-1/TRBV3-2; CDR3 DNA: TGTGCCAGCAGCCAAGAAGAGACAGGGGGCGGAATCTATGGCTACACCTTC; CDR3 protein: CASSQEETGGGIYGYTF
clone size: NA; J gene: TRBJ1-1; D gene: TRBD1; V gene: TRBV15; CDR3 DNA: TGTGCCACCAGCAGACCTCCGGCAGGGGGCTTTACTGAAGCCTTCTTT; CDR3 protein: CATSRPPAGGFTEAFF
clone size: NA; J gene: TRBJ1-1; D gene: TRBD1; V gene: TRBV18; CDR3 DNA: TGTGCCAGCTCACTTCAGGGGGTGAACACTGAAGCTTTCTTT; CDR3 protein: CASSLQGVNTEAFF
clone size: NA; J gene: TRBJ1-3; D gene: NA; V gene: TRBV10-2; CDR3 DNA: TGCGCCAGCACCTCCCAAGGGACGGTCTCTGGAAACACCATATATTTT; CDR3 protein: CASTSQGTVSGNTIYF
clone size: NA; J gene: TRBJ1-5; D gene: NA; V gene: TRBV27; CDR3 DNA: TGTGCCAGCAGTTTCGGATGGGACAATCAGCCCCAGCATTTT; CDR3 protein: CASSFGWDNQPQHF
clone size: NA; J gene: TRBJ2-7; D gene: NA; V gene: TRBV5-5; CDR3 DNA: TGTGCCAGCAGCACCGGGACTGCCTTTTACGAGCAGTACTTC; CDR3 protein: CASSTGTAFYEQYF
clone size: NA; J gene: TRBJ2-2; D gene: NA; V gene: TRBV7-2; CDR3 DNA: TGTGCCAGCAGTTTGGACGGGAACACCGGGGAGCTGTTTTTT; CDR3 protein: CASSLDGNTGELFF
clone size: NA; J gene: TRBJ1-4; D gene: NA; V gene: TRBV5-1; CDR3 DNA: TGCGCCAGCAGAACAGCCACTAATGAAAAACTGTTTTTT; CDR3 protein: CASRTATNEKLFF
clone size: NA; J gene: TRBJ1-1; D gene: NA; V gene: TRBV4-3; CDR3 DNA: TGCGCCAGCAGCCAAGATTTGAGCTCTGAAGCTTTCTTT; CDR3 protein: CASSQDLSSEAFF
clone size: once; J gene: TRBJ1-1; D gene: NA; V gene: TRBV19; CDR3 DNA: TGTGCCAGTAGTTTGAGGGGACTGAGGGAGGGGAGTGAAGCTTTCTTT; CDR3 protein: CASSLRGLREGSEAFF
clone size: NA; J gene: TRBJ1-6; D gene: NA; V gene: TRBV30; CDR3 DNA: TGTGCCTGGGCAGGGGTGACAAATTCACCCCTCCACTTT; CDR3 protein: CAWAGVTNSPLHF
clone size: NA; J gene: TRBJ1-1; D gene: TRBD1; V gene: TRBV3-1/TRBV3-2; CDR3 DNA: TGTGCCAGCAGCCAAGCCCACCTGGACAGGGGGGTGACTGAAGCTTTCTTT; CDR3 protein: CASSQAHLDRGVTEAFF
clone size: NA; J gene: TRBJ2-1; D gene: TRBD2; V gene: TRBV5-4; CDR3 DNA: TGTGCCAGCAGCTTGGATCCGGCGGGAGGTCTCAATGAGCAGTTCTTC; CDR3 protein: CASSLDPAGGLNEQFF
clone size: few; J gene: TRBJ1-6; D gene: NA; V gene: TRBV7-9; CDR3 DNA: TGTGCCAGCAGCTTAGTCCCCAATTCACCCCTCCACTTT; CDR3 protein: CASSLVPNSPLHF
clone size: NA; J gene: TRBJ1-1; D gene: NA; V gene: TRBV9; CDR3 DNA: TGTGCCAGCAGCGCTGAGGACTGGATCCCTGAAGCTTTCTTT; CDR3 protein: CASSAEDWIPEAFF
clone size: NA; J gene: TRBJ2-2; D gene: NA; V gene: TRBV29-1; CDR3 DNA: TGCAGCGTTGATTTGGGGCTCCAGCACACCGGGGAGCTGTTTTTT; CDR3 protein: CSVDLGLQHTGELFF
clone size: NA; J gene: TRBJ1-1; D gene: NA; V gene: TRBV4-1; CDR3 DNA: TGCGCCAGCAGTCAAGGGGGATCTCGAACCGTAACTGAAGCTTTCTTT; CDR3 protein: CASSQGGSRTVTEAFF
clone size: once; J gene: TRBJ2-2; D gene: TRBD1; V gene: TRBV10-3; CDR3 DNA: TGTGCCATCTGTAGGAACAGGGGCCACACCGGGGAGCTGTTTTTT; CDR3 protein: CAICRNRGHTGELFF
clone size: NA; J gene: TRBJ2-7; D gene: NA; V gene: TRBV27; CDR3 DNA: TGTGCCAGCAGTAGTAACATGAATTACCCCTACGAGCAGTACTTC; CDR3 protein: CASSSNMNYPYEQYF
clone size: few; J gene: TRBJ2-3; D gene: TRBD2; V gene: TRBV6-5; CDR3 DNA: TGTGCCAGCAGTACCGCTTCCGGGGGGAGCGATACGCAGTATTTT; CDR3 protein: CASSTASGGSDTQYF
clone size: NA; J gene: TRBJ2-2; D gene: TRBD2; V gene: TRBV29-1; CDR3 DNA: TGCAGCGTAGGGGGACTAGCGGGGGAGAACACCGGGGAGCTGTTTTTT; CDR3 protein: CSVGGLAGENTGELFF
clone size: NA; J gene: TRBJ1-2; D gene: NA; V gene: TRBV27; CDR3 DNA: TGTGCCAGCAGTCGACCCGGGACGTCTGCGGGGGGCTACACCTTC; CDR3 protein: CASSRPGTSAGGYTF
clone size: once; J gene: TRBJ1-5; D gene: TRBD1; V gene: TRBV7-9; CDR3 DNA: TGTGCCTCCGACAGAGGGGGCGGTCAGCCCCAGCATTTT; CDR3 protein: CASDRGGGQPQHF
clone size: NA; J gene: TRBJ2-7; D gene: TRBD1; V gene: TRBV4-1; CDR3 DNA: TGCGCCAGCAGCCATCCGGGACAGGGGGTCTACGAGCAGTACTTC; CDR3 protein: CASSHPGQGVYEQYF
clone size: NA; J gene: TRBJ2-1; D gene: NA; V gene: TRBV7-3; CDR3 DNA: TGTGCCAGCAGCTTAAGTGCCAGAGGGGCTTCCAATGAGCAGTTCTTC; CDR3 protein: CASSLSARGASNEQFF
clone size: once; J gene: TRBJ2-1; D gene: TRBD2; V gene: TRBV6-1; CDR3 DNA: TGTGCCAGCAGTGAAGCGGTGGGAGGGAGCGGGAGGGCCACTGAGCAGTTCTTC; CDR3 protein: CASSEAVGGSGRATEQFF
clone size: NA; J gene: TRBJ2-1; D gene: NA; V gene: TRBV4-2; CDR3 DNA: TGTGCCAGCAGCCCCGACAGTTACAATGAGCAGTTCTTC; CDR3 protein: CASSPDSYNEQFF
clone size: NA; J gene: TRBJ2-3; D gene: TRBD1; V gene: TRBV7-9; CDR3 DNA: TGTGCCAGCAGCCCCGCGGGACAGGGATTCATCGCAGATACGCAGTATTTT; CDR3 protein: CASSPAGQGFIADTQYF
clone size: NA; J gene: TRBJ1-5; D gene: TRBD1; V gene: TRBV28; CDR3 DNA: TGTGCCAGCAGAGCCTCAGGGGGCCGCAATCAGCCCCAGCATTTT; CDR3 protein: CASRASGGRNQPQHF
clone size: NA; J gene: TRBJ1-2; D gene: NA; V gene: TRBV9; CDR3 DNA: TGTGCCAGCAGCGCGGGGCCCCTTTACACCTTC; CDR3 protein: CASSAGPLYTF
clone size: NA; J gene: TRBJ1-5; D gene: NA; V gene: TRBV19; CDR3 DNA: TGTGCCAGTAGTATTTCGGCTGGGAAGGGTCAGCCCCAGCATTTT; CDR3 protein: CASSISAGKGQPQHF
clone size: NA; J gene: TRBJ2-7; D gene: NA; V gene: TRBV6-5; CDR3 DNA: TGTGCCAGCAGGACTTTTTCGTACGAGCAGTACTTC; CDR3 protein: CASRTFSYEQYF
clone size: NA; J gene: TRBJ1-4; D gene: TRBD1; V gene: TRBV29-1; CDR3 DNA: TGCAGCGTTAAGTGGACAGGGTGGAATGAAAAACTGTTTTTT; CDR3 protein: CSVKWTGWNEKLFF
clone size: NA; J gene: TRBJ1-5; D gene: TRBD1; V gene: TRBV2; CDR3 DNA: TGTGCCAGCAAAGACAGGGTAGGCAATCAGCCCCAGCATTTT; CDR3 protein: CASKDRVGNQPQHF
clone size: NA; J gene: TRBJ1-1; D gene: NA; V gene: TRBV19; CDR3 DNA: TGTGCCAGTAGTATAGGGGTTGAAGCTTTCTTT; CDR3 protein: CASSIGVEAFF
clone size: NA; J gene: TRBJ1-5; D gene: NA; V gene: TRBV7-9; CDR3 DNA: TGTGCCAGCAGCTTAACGGCTAGCAATCAGCCCCAGCATTTT; CDR3 protein: CASSLTASNQPQHF
clone size: NA; J gene: TRBJ1-1; D gene: TRBD1; V gene: TRBV18; CDR3 DNA: TGTGCCAGCTCTCGGGACAGTCAGCGGAACACTGAAGCTTTCTTT; CDR3 protein: CASSRDSQRNTEAFF
clone size: once; J gene: TRBJ1-1; D gene: NA; V gene: TRBV3-1/TRBV3-2; CDR3 DNA: TGTGCCAGCAGCCCCCGGATGTCTGGGCTTAGGGACACTGAAGCTTTCTTT; CDR3 protein: CASSPRMSGLRDTEAFF
clone size: NA; J gene: TRBJ1-1; D gene: TRBD1; V gene: TRBV5-1; CDR3 DNA: TGCGCCAGCAGCTTGGATCAGGGGGATGCTGAAGCTTTCTTT; CDR3 protein: CASSLDQGDAEAFF